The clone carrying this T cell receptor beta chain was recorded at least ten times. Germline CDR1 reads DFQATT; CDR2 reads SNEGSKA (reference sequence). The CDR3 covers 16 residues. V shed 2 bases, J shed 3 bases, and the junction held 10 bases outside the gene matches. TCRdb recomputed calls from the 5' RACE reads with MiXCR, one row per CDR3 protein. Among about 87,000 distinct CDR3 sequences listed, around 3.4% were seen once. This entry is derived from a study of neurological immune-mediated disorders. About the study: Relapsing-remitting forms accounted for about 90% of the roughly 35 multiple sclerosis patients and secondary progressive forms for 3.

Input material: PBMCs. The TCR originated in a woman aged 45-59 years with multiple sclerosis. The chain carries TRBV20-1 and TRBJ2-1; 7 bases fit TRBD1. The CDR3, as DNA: TGCAGTGCTAGATCTGGGGGCCCAGGGGGCTACAATGAGCAGTTCTTC. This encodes CSARSGGPGGYNEQFF.